The clone carrying this TCR beta chain was picked up a small number of times. The target antigen is unknown. The CDR3 runs to 16 residues. The germline V gene encodes CDR1 SGHTA and CDR2 FQGNSA. Losses at the gene ends were 3 bases for V and 9 bases for J; bases not matched to a gene: 6. The record originates from a study of shared clonotypes between healthy human individuals. Across the study: Serving as donors were a couple of women and three men, whose ages spanned 18 to 49. Notes on the study in general: Sharing across a handful of donors was seen in 4% to 6.5% of naive CD4 clonotypes.

Assay used: immunoSEQ multiplex PCR; TCRdb lists only in-frame clones, some missing. The sample contains over 850,000 clones, 75% to 85% of which appear only once. The chain has TRBV7-2 and TRBJ2-1, with 15 bases matching TRBD2. The sample taken for sequencing was memory CD4+ T cells from PBMCs. Specified subset: CD45RA-negative fraction. The receptor comes from a man between 18 and 35 years old in good health. Some clones in this sample may be carry-over from other donors' samples. CDR3 in DNA: TGTGCCAGCAGCTTGGGACTAGCGGGGGGACAGGGTGAGCAGTTCTTC. Protein: CASSLGLAGGQGEQFF.